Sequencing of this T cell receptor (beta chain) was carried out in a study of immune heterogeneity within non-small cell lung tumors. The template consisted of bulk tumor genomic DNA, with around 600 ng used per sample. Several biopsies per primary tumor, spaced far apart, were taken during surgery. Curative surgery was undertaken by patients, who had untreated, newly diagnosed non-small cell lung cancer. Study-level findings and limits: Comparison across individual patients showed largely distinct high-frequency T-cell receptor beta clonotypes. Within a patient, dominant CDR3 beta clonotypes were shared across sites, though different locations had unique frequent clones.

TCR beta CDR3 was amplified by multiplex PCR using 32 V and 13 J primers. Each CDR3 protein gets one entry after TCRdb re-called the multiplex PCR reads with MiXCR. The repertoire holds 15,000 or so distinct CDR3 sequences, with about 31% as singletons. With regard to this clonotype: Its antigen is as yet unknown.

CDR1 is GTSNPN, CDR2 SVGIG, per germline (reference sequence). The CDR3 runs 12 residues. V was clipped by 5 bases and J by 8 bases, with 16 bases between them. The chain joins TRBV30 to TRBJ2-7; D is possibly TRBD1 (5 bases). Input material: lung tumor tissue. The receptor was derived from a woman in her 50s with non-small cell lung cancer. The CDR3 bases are TGTGCCTGGGGAACAGGAGTGCCCCAGCAGTACTTC. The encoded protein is CAWGTGVPQQYF.